These T cell receptor beta chains were read from a single sample in a study of blood T cell repertoires in COVID-19. Generated by immunoSEQ multiplex PCR, the TCRdb table keeps only in-frame clones and is missing some. This table holds roughly 40,000 clones, over 75% found once. The specimen sequenced was peripheral blood. All receptors derive from a man aged 25 to 45 with active or convalescent COVID-19. Each CDR3 is given with its conserved first and last residue. Each record gives: D gene, J gene, clone size, V gene, CDR3 protein, CDR3 DNA. The D gene is left open where the match is weak. Only some rows state a clone size, as once, few, many or a class for expanded clones.

D gene: NA; J gene: TRBJ1-2; clone size: NA; V gene: TRBV3-1/TRBV3-2; CDR3 protein: CASSQAVNYGYTF; CDR3 DNA: TGTGCCAGCAGCCAAGCCGTGAACTATGGCTACACCTTC
D gene: NA; J gene: TRBJ2-1; clone size: NA; V gene: TRBV29-1; CDR3 protein: CSVGWAGEQFF; CDR3 DNA: TGCAGCGTTGGATGGGCTGGCGAGCAGTTCTTC
D gene: TRBD1; J gene: TRBJ2-7; clone size: few; V gene: TRBV7-9; CDR3 protein: CASSLVGTGLDEQYF; CDR3 DNA: TGTGCCAGCAGCTTAGTAGGGACAGGGTTGGACGAGCAGTACTTC
D gene: TRBD2; J gene: TRBJ2-5; clone size: NA; V gene: TRBV4-1; CDR3 protein: CASSQIAGQETQYF; CDR3 DNA: TGCGCCAGCAGCCAAATAGCGGGTCAAGAGACCCAGTACTTC
D gene: NA; J gene: TRBJ1-5; clone size: few; V gene: TRBV19; CDR3 protein: CASSKLQGRGSNQPQHF; CDR3 DNA: TGTGCCAGTAGTAAATTACAGGGAAGGGGGAGCAATCAGCCCCAGCATTTT
D gene: TRBD2; J gene: TRBJ2-2; clone size: NA; V gene: TRBV24-1; CDR3 protein: CATSDRLALNTGELFF; CDR3 DNA: TGTGCCACCAGTGACCGACTAGCGCTAAACACCGGGGAGCTGTTTTTT
D gene: TRBD1; J gene: TRBJ1-2; clone size: NA; V gene: TRBV28; CDR3 protein: CASSAPGQGSYGYTF; CDR3 DNA: TGTGCCAGCAGTGCGCCGGGACAGGGTTCCTATGGCTACACCTTC
D gene: TRBD1; J gene: TRBJ2-1; clone size: NA; V gene: TRBV25-1; CDR3 protein: CATGQGAYNEQFF; CDR3 DNA: TGTGCCACTGGACAGGGGGCCTACAATGAGCAGTTCTTC
D gene: TRBD2; J gene: TRBJ2-1; clone size: NA; V gene: TRBV14; CDR3 protein: CASSPTQLANIYNEQFF; CDR3 DNA: TGTGCCAGCAGTCCTACTCAACTAGCGAACATCTACAATGAGCAGTTCTTC
D gene: TRBD1; J gene: TRBJ1-5; clone size: NA; V gene: TRBV19; CDR3 protein: CASSPRTGDSNQPQHF; CDR3 DNA: TGTGCCAGTAGTCCCCGGACAGGGGACAGCAATCAGCCCCAGCATTTT
D gene: NA; J gene: TRBJ2-4; clone size: NA; V gene: TRBV11-2; CDR3 protein: CASSLGGRSAHEDIQYF; CDR3 DNA: TGTGCCAGCAGCTTAGGAGGGAGATCAGCGCATGAGGACATTCAGTACTTC
D gene: NA; J gene: TRBJ1-2; clone size: few; V gene: TRBV9; CDR3 protein: CASSVGDITGYTF; CDR3 DNA: TGTGCCAGCAGCGTGGGAGACATCACCGGCTACACCTTC
D gene: NA; J gene: TRBJ2-1; clone size: NA; V gene: TRBV5-5; CDR3 protein: CASSLRRDYYNEQFF; CDR3 DNA: TGTGCCAGCAGCTTGCGACGGGATTACTACAATGAGCAGTTCTTC
D gene: NA; J gene: TRBJ1-3; clone size: NA; V gene: TRBV4-1; CDR3 protein: CASSQDLAGSSGNTIYF; CDR3 DNA: TGCGCCAGCAGCCAAGATCTGGCAGGATCCTCTGGAAACACCATATATTTT
D gene: TRBD2; J gene: TRBJ2-5; clone size: NA; V gene: TRBV27; CDR3 protein: CASSLERGPQETQYF; CDR3 DNA: TGTGCCAGCAGTTTAGAGCGGGGGCCCCAAGAGACCCAGTACTTC
D gene: NA; J gene: TRBJ2-7; clone size: NA; V gene: TRBV6-4; CDR3 protein: CASSTRDWVTYEQYF; CDR3 DNA: TGTGCCAGCAGTACCCGGGACTGGGTAACCTACGAGCAGTACTTC
D gene: NA; J gene: TRBJ1-2; clone size: NA; V gene: TRBV24-1; CDR3 protein: CATSDGALNGYTF; CDR3 DNA: TGTGCCACCAGTGATGGGGCGCTTAATGGCTACACCTTC
D gene: NA; J gene: TRBJ1-1; clone size: once; V gene: TRBV4-3; CDR3 protein: CASSPARGTEAFF; CDR3 DNA: TGCGCCAGCAGCCCTGCCAGGGGCACTGAAGCTTTCTTT
D gene: NA; J gene: TRBJ1-4; clone size: NA; V gene: TRBV19; CDR3 protein: CASSMGLGLTGGPNEKLFF; CDR3 DNA: TGTGCCAGTAGCATGGGACTAGGACTGACTGGGGGGCCTAATGAAAAACTGTTTTTT
D gene: NA; J gene: TRBJ2-5; clone size: NA; V gene: TRBV2; CDR3 protein: CASIRGRDQETQYF; CDR3 DNA: TGTGCCAGCATTAGAGGCAGAGACCAAGAGACCCAGTACTTC
D gene: NA; J gene: TRBJ2-2; clone size: NA; V gene: TRBV7-2; CDR3 protein: CASSPRVPSNTGELFF; CDR3 DNA: TGTGCCAGCAGCCCCAGGGTCCCCTCGAACACCGGGGAGCTGTTTTTT
D gene: TRBD2; J gene: TRBJ2-1; clone size: NA; V gene: TRBV10-3; CDR3 protein: CAISETGLAVNEQFF; CDR3 DNA: TGTGCCATCAGTGAGACGGGACTAGCAGTTAATGAGCAGTTCTTC
D gene: TRBD2; J gene: TRBJ2-5; clone size: NA; V gene: TRBV2; CDR3 protein: CASSVIAGGPTQETQYF; CDR3 DNA: TGTGCCAGCAGTGTGATAGCGGGGGGGCCAACCCAAGAGACCCAGTACTTC
D gene: TRBD1; J gene: TRBJ2-7; clone size: NA; V gene: TRBV19; CDR3 protein: CASSTQGASYEQYF; CDR3 DNA: TGTGCCAGTAGTACCCAGGGGGCTAGCTACGAGCAGTACTTC
D gene: NA; J gene: TRBJ1-4; clone size: NA; V gene: TRBV18; CDR3 protein: CASSRDEKLFF; CDR3 DNA: TGTGCCAGCTCCCGGGATGAAAAACTGTTTTTT
D gene: TRBD1; J gene: TRBJ2-3; clone size: NA; V gene: TRBV6-5; CDR3 protein: CASFGQGSTDTQYF; CDR3 DNA: TGTGCCAGCTTCGGACAGGGGAGCACAGATACGCAGTATTTT
D gene: NA; J gene: TRBJ2-7; clone size: NA; V gene: TRBV7-8; CDR3 protein: CASSPPAQTTPSRYEQYF; CDR3 DNA: TGTGCCAGCAGCCCACCAGCCCAGACAACCCCCTCGCGCTACGAGCAGTACTTC
D gene: NA; J gene: TRBJ1-4; clone size: NA; V gene: TRBV19; CDR3 protein: CASKASGRGEKLFF; CDR3 DNA: TGTGCCAGTAAAGCCAGCGGTCGAGGGGAAAAACTGTTTTTT
D gene: NA; J gene: TRBJ1-5; clone size: NA; V gene: TRBV6-5; CDR3 protein: CASSYSGAGQPQHF; CDR3 DNA: TGTGCCAGCAGTTACTCGGGTGCCGGGCAGCCCCAGCATTTT
D gene: TRBD1; J gene: TRBJ1-1; clone size: once; V gene: TRBV29-1; CDR3 protein: CSVEGSGGFHTEAFF; CDR3 DNA: TGCAGCGTTGAGGGATCAGGGGGGTTTCACACTGAAGCTTTCTTT
D gene: NA; J gene: TRBJ2-3; clone size: NA; V gene: TRBV14; CDR3 protein: CASSQAKAGYSTDTQYF; CDR3 DNA: TGTGCCAGCAGCCAAGCTAAGGCAGGGTATAGCACAGATACGCAGTATTTT
D gene: TRBD1; J gene: TRBJ2-7; clone size: NA; V gene: TRBV11-2; CDR3 protein: CASSMRDRGIYEQYF; CDR3 DNA: TGTGCCAGCAGCATGCGGGACAGGGGTATCTACGAGCAGTACTTC
D gene: NA; J gene: TRBJ1-1; clone size: NA; V gene: TRBV6-5; CDR3 protein: CASTPVARENTEAFF; CDR3 DNA: TGTGCCAGCACCCCGGTGGCCAGGGAGAACACTGAAGCTTTCTTT
D gene: NA; J gene: TRBJ2-3; clone size: NA; V gene: TRBV5-1; CDR3 protein: CASSHRDSTDTQYF; CDR3 DNA: TGCGCCAGCAGCCATCGGGACTCCACAGATACGCAGTATTTT
D gene: NA; J gene: TRBJ2-1; clone size: NA; V gene: TRBV11-2; CDR3 protein: CASSLDIYNEQFF; CDR3 DNA: TGTGCCAGCAGCTTAGACATCTACAATGAGCAGTTCTTC
D gene: NA; J gene: TRBJ1-2; clone size: NA; V gene: TRBV6-5; CDR3 protein: CASSSGSGAFGYTF; CDR3 DNA: TGTGCCAGCAGTTCAGGGTCAGGGGCCTTCGGCTACACCTTC
D gene: NA; J gene: TRBJ1-2; clone size: NA; V gene: TRBV20-1; CDR3 protein: CSASVRVGGYGYTF; CDR3 DNA: TGCAGTGCTAGTGTCAGGGTGGGTGGCTATGGCTACACCTTC
D gene: NA; J gene: TRBJ2-3; clone size: NA; V gene: TRBV3-1/TRBV3-2; CDR3 protein: CASSQDRDTQYF; CDR3 DNA: TGTGCCAGCAGCCAAGATCGGGATACGCAGTATTTT
D gene: TRBD2; J gene: TRBJ2-1; clone size: NA; V gene: TRBV27; CDR3 protein: CATRSWGTSYEQFF; CDR3 DNA: TGTGCCACCAGATCGTGGGGGACTAGCTATGAGCAGTTCTTC
D gene: NA; J gene: TRBJ2-3; clone size: NA; V gene: TRBV19; CDR3 protein: CASSTAWEDTQYF; CDR3 DNA: TGTGCCAGTAGTACAGCCTGGGAGGATACGCAGTATTTT
D gene: NA; J gene: TRBJ2-1; clone size: NA; V gene: TRBV30; CDR3 protein: CAWSGITGTWGDEQFF; CDR3 DNA: TGTGCCTGGAGTGGAATAACAGGGACGTGGGGCGATGAGCAGTTCTTC
D gene: TRBD1; J gene: TRBJ2-7; clone size: once; V gene: TRBV2; CDR3 protein: CASSVTGQGVHEQYF; CDR3 DNA: TGTGCCAGCAGTGTAACGGGACAGGGAGTCCACGAGCAGTACTTC
D gene: TRBD1; J gene: TRBJ2-2; clone size: NA; V gene: TRBV24-1; CDR3 protein: CATSRQGGYTGELFF; CDR3 DNA: TGTGCCACCTCCCGACAGGGGGGTTACACCGGGGAGCTGTTTTTT
D gene: NA; J gene: TRBJ2-7; clone size: NA; V gene: TRBV11-2; CDR3 protein: CASSLVRQGYEQYF; CDR3 DNA: TGTGCCAGCAGCTTAGTACGGCAGGGGTACGAGCAGTACTTC
D gene: NA; J gene: TRBJ2-5; clone size: NA; V gene: TRBV7-9; CDR3 protein: CASSLAQGSQETQYF; CDR3 DNA: TGTGCCAGCAGCTTAGCGCAGGGCTCACAAGAGACCCAGTACTTC
D gene: TRBD2; J gene: TRBJ2-3; clone size: NA; V gene: TRBV5-1; CDR3 protein: CASSLRPSGGDTQYF; CDR3 DNA: TGCGCCAGCAGCCTCCGTCCTAGCGGGGGGGATACGCAGTATTTT
D gene: NA; J gene: TRBJ2-3; clone size: NA; V gene: TRBV9; CDR3 protein: CASSVGHMDPTDTQYF; CDR3 DNA: TGTGCCAGCAGCGTGGGGCACATGGACCCCACAGATACGCAGTATTTT
D gene: TRBD1; J gene: TRBJ2-7; clone size: NA; V gene: TRBV4-1; CDR3 protein: CASSQAPGQGEFYEQYF; CDR3 DNA: TGCGCCAGCAGCCAAGCCCCGGGACAGGGGGAATTCTACGAGCAGTACTTC
D gene: NA; J gene: TRBJ2-2; clone size: NA; V gene: TRBV6-5; CDR3 protein: CASTPRQGDTGELFF; CDR3 DNA: TGTGCCAGCACCCCCCGGCAGGGTGACACCGGGGAGCTGTTTTTT
D gene: NA; J gene: TRBJ1-2; clone size: NA; V gene: TRBV27; CDR3 protein: CASSLLGGSPRHYGYTF; CDR3 DNA: TGTGCCAGCAGTTTATTAGGTGGGAGTCCCCGACACTATGGCTACACCTTC
D gene: NA; J gene: TRBJ1-2; clone size: NA; V gene: TRBV7-9; CDR3 protein: CASTSSGRSYGYTF; CDR3 DNA: TGTGCCAGCACCTCCTCCGGTAGATCCTATGGCTACACCTTC
D gene: TRBD1; J gene: TRBJ1-3; clone size: NA; V gene: TRBV5-1; CDR3 protein: CASGTGSGNTIYF; CDR3 DNA: TGCGCCAGCGGGACAGGGTCTGGAAACACCATATATTTT
D gene: TRBD1; J gene: TRBJ1-5; clone size: NA; V gene: TRBV6-5; CDR3 protein: CASTRAGGAQPQHF; CDR3 DNA: TGTGCCAGCACCAGGGCAGGGGGAGCTCAGCCCCAGCATTTT
D gene: TRBD2; J gene: TRBJ2-3; clone size: few; V gene: TRBV19; CDR3 protein: CASSLLGLAGGRDTQYF; CDR3 DNA: TGTGCCAGTAGTCTACTTGGACTAGCGGGGGGTAGGGATACGCAGTATTTT
D gene: NA; J gene: TRBJ2-1; clone size: NA; V gene: TRBV18; CDR3 protein: CASSPGRTMYNEQFF; CDR3 DNA: TGTGCCAGCTCACCAGGGCGGACTATGTACAATGAGCAGTTCTTC
D gene: NA; J gene: TRBJ1-4; clone size: NA; V gene: TRBV5-1; CDR3 protein: CASSLTGSPEEKLFF; CDR3 DNA: TGCGCCAGCAGCTTGACAGGGAGCCCGGAGGAAAAACTGTTTTTT
D gene: TRBD1; J gene: TRBJ2-7; clone size: NA; V gene: TRBV19; CDR3 protein: CASSRSGQGFYEQYF; CDR3 DNA: TGTGCCAGTAGCCGCTCCGGACAGGGGTTCTACGAGCAGTACTTC
D gene: NA; J gene: TRBJ1-5; clone size: NA; V gene: TRBV5-4; CDR3 protein: CASSFEPRGPQHF; CDR3 DNA: TGTGCCAGCAGCTTCGAGCCCAGGGGGCCCCAGCATTTT